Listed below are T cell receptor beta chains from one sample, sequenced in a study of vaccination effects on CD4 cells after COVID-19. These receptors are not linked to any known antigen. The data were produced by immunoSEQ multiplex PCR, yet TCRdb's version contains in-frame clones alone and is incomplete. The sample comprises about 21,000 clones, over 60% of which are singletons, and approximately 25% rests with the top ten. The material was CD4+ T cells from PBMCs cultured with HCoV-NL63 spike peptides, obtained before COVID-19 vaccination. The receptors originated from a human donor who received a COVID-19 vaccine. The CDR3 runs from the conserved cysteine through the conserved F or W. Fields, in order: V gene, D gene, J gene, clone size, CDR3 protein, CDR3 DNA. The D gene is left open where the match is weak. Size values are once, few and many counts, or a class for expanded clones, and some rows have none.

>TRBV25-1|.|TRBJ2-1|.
CASREFSYNEQFF
TGTGCCAGTAGGGAGTTCTCCTACAATGAGCAGTTCTTC
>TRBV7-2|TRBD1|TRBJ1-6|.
CASTPGQGRSYNSPLHF
TGTGCCAGCACCCCCGGACAGGGGAGGTCCTATAATTCACCCCTCCACTTT
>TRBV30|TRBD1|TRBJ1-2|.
CAWRAPLRQGANYGYTF
TGTGCCTGGAGGGCCCCTCTAAGACAGGGGGCGAACTATGGCTACACCTTC
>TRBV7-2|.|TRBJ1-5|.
CASSLIDNQPQHF
TGTGCCAGCAGCTTAATAGATAATCAGCCCCAGCATTTT
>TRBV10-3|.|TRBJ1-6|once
CAISESGIRTPLHF
TGTGCCATCAGTGAGTCAGGGATAAGGACACCCCTCCACTTT
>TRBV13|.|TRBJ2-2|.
CASSYSNRNLVSGELFF
TGTGCCAGCAGCTATTCCAACAGGAATCTTGTTTCCGGGGAGCTGTTTTTT
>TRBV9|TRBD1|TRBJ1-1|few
CASSSGQGNTEAFF
TGTGCCAGCAGCTCAGGACAGGGGAACACTGAAGCTTTCTTT
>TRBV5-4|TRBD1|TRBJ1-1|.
CASSTDRGGTEAFF
TGTGCCAGCAGCACCGACAGGGGGGGAACTGAAGCTTTCTTT
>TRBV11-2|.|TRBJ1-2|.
CASSSPRGGGYTF
TGTGCCAGCAGCTCTCCCCGGGGGGGTGGCTACACCTTC
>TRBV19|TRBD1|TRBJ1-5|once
CASSQGGGGNQPQHF
TGTGCCAGTAGTCAGGGGGGGGGAGGCAATCAGCCCCAGCATTTT
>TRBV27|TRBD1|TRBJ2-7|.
CASSSTGTGYEQYF
TGTGCCAGCAGTTCCACCGGGACAGGCTACGAGCAGTACTTC
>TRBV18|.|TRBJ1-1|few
CASSPQGEGTEAFF
TGTGCCAGCTCACCACAGGGGGAGGGCACTGAAGCTTTCTTT
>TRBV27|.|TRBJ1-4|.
CASSSSTGTTNEKLFF
TGTGCCAGCAGTTCTTCTACCGGGACAACTAATGAAAAACTGTTTTTT
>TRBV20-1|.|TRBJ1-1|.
CSAKQVPEAFF
TGCAGTGCAAAACAAGTACCTGAAGCTTTCTTT
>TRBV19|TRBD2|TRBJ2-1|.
CASSITSGRNEQFF
TGTGCCAGTAGTATTACTAGCGGGAGGAATGAGCAGTTCTTC
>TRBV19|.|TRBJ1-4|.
CASSIHASLNEKLFF
TGTGCCAGTAGTATTCACGCCAGCCTCAATGAAAAACTGTTTTTT
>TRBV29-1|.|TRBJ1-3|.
CSVDRDLGNTIYF
TGCAGCGTTGACAGGGATCTCGGAAACACCATATATTTT
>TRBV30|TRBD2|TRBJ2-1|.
CAWSAPSSGRADNEQFF
TGTGCCTGGAGTGCTCCCTCTAGCGGGAGGGCCGACAATGAGCAGTTCTTC
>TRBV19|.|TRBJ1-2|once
CASSMRGFGDDGYTF
TGTGCCAGTAGTATGAGAGGGTTCGGTGATGACGGCTACACCTTC
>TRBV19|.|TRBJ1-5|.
CASSMGSRASRWPQHF
TGTGCCAGTAGTATGGGGAGCCGCGCATCTAGGTGGCCCCAGCATTTT
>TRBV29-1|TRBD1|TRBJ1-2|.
CSGSEPGQYYGYTF
TGCAGCGGGTCAGAACCGGGACAGTACTATGGCTACACCTTC
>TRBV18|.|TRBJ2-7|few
CASSLSRDLGEQYF
TGTGCCAGCTCGCTATCCCGGGACCTAGGCGAGCAGTACTTC
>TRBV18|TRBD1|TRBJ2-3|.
CASSPPPRTGENTDTQYF
TGTGCCAGCTCACCACCGCCTCGGACAGGGGAAAACACAGATACGCAGTATTTT
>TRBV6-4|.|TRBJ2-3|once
CASTAGTDTQYF
TGTGCCAGCACCGCAGGCACAGATACGCAGTATTTT
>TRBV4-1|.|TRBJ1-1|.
CASSQDPRGFNERGAFF
TGCGCCAGCAGCCAAGACCCCCGAGGTTTCAACGAAAGGGGAGCTTTCTTT
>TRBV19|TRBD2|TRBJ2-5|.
CASSYTASGGVLETQYF
TGTGCCAGTAGCTACACTGCTAGCGGGGGTGTCTTAGAGACCCAGTACTTC